This T cell receptor beta chain was found in a study of blood T cell repertoires in COVID-19. Study in general: Sites across the United States, Italy and Spain contributed samples from acute and convalescent COVID-19. T cells, B-cell-depleted T cells, or PBMCs provided the cDNA or gDNA that served as material.

From germline, CDR1 is SGHTA and CDR2 FQGNSA. The CDR3 loop spans 15 amino acids. V lost 4 bases to trimming and J lost 2 bases; unmatched junction nucleotides: 8. Authors' processing steps: Using reference gene primer amplification, nucleated cell counts were estimated. TCRdb keeps only in-frame clones here, not all; method: immunoSEQ multiplex PCR. Clonal size and the V and J genes are those of that table, whereas D and trimming came from the DNA. The sample comprises 150,000 to 200,000 clones, approximately 75% of which are singletons, and approximately 11% rests with the top ten. This TCR was sampled from a human donor in a cohort sampled during active COVID-19. V gene TRBV7-2 combines with J gene TRBJ2-7; 7 bases are a match to TRBD1. Source material: peripheral blood. The CDR3: CASSSRDSSPYEQYF. The CDR3, as DNA: TGTGCCAGCAGCTCCAGGGACAGTTCCCCCTACGAGCAGTACTTC.